The clone carrying this T cell receptor beta chain was recorded at least ten times. This sample is part of a study of human T cells and chemical hapten exposure. The CDR3 loop spans 11 amino acids. CDR1 is SGHRS and CDR2 is YFSETQ in the germline V gene. V dropped 3 bases and J dropped 9 bases, with 9 bases sitting between them. TCRdb itself ran the RACE reads through MiXCR, one entry per CDR3 protein. The sample carries some 360,000 distinct CDR3 sequences, approximately 5.1% recorded once. Time point specified: pre-sensitization, week 0. Treatment described: therapeutic diphenylcyclopropenone sensitization with weekly scalp DPC.

This TCR was sampled from a woman aged 50 to 60 with alopecia areata. Some clones in this sample may be carry-over from other donors' samples. The input for sequencing was whole blood, taken in connection with sensitization to the hapten diphenylcyclopropenone (DPC). The rearrangement links TRBV5-1 to TRBJ2-5; unclear D gene. The CDR3 coding sequence is TGCGCCAGCAGCTCCGACGAGGCCCAGTACTTC. The encoded protein is CASSSDEAQYF.